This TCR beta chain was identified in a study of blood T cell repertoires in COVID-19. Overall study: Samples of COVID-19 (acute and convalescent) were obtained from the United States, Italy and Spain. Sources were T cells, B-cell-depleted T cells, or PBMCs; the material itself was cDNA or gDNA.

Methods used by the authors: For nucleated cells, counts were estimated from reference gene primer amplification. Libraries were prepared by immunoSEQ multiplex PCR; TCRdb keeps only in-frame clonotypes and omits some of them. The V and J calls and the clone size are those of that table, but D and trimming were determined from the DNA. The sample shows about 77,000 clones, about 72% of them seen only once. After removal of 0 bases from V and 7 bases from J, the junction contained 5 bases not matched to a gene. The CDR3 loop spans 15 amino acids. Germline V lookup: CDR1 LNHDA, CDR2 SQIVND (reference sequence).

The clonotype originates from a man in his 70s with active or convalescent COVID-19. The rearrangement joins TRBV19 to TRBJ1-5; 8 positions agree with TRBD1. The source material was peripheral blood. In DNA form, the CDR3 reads TGTGCCAGTAGTATAGATCCAGGGGGCAGGCAGCCCCAGCATTTT. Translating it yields CASSIDPGGRQPQHF.